A single sample is the source of the 26 T cell receptor beta chains below, sequenced in a study of beta chain features in type 1 diabetes. What was sequenced were expressed TCRB transcripts, since all of the isolated RNA had been reverse transcribed. Clones were sequenced by immunoSEQ multiplex PCR, and TCRdb holds only the in-frame ones, with some missing. The data hold about 620,000 clones, with 15% to 17% observed a single time. Sequencing input: naive CD4+ T cells from blood. These receptors were collected from a man aged 18 to 30 in good health.

The rearrangement joins TRBV25-1 to TRBJ2-1; 10 positions agree with TRBD2. The trim removed 8 bases at V and 0 bases at J, leaving 10 bases unmatched. The CDR3 length is 17 residues. From germline, CDR1 is MGHDK and CDR2 SYGVNS. CDR3 residues: CASGTLSGRSSYNEQFF. The DNA for the CDR3 is TGTGCCAGCGGAACCCTTAGCGGGAGGAGCTCCTACAATGAGCAGTTCTTC.

The chain joins TRBV7-3 to TRBJ1-2; D may be TRBD1 (6 bases). Germline loops: CDR1 SGHTA, CDR2 FQGTGA. V lost 4 bases to trimming and J lost 8 bases, with 14 bases between them. The CDR3 is made up of 13 amino acids. The CDR3 loop reads CASSSGQTSGYTF. CDR3 sequence (DNA): TGTGCCAGCAGCTCCGGACAGACTAGCGGCTACACCTTC.

This clone has only a few counts. The gene calls are TRBV5-1 and TRBJ2-3, with unresolved D. The CDR3 runs to 15 residues. The germline gives CDR1 SGHRS, CDR2 YFSETQ. Trimming removed 5 bases at V and 0 bases at J, with 13 bases between. CDR3 sequence: CASRPQLASTDTQYF. The CDR3, as DNA: TGCGCCAGCAGACCACAACTGGCTAGCACAGATACGCAGTATTTT.

This clone was seen a handful of times. The genes are TRBV18 and TRBJ2-7, with 10 nucleotides matching TRBD1. In germline, CDR1 is KGHSH, CDR2 LQKENI. V was clipped by 2 bases and J by 6 bases; unmatched bases: 4. CDR3 size: 14 residues. Here the CDR3 DNA reads TGTGCCAGCTCACCATCCGGGACAGGGGCCGAGCAGTACTTC. Translating gives CASSPSGTGAEQYF.

This clone has more than one count but fewer than ten. This chain connects TRBV2 to TRBJ2-7, with TRBD1 matching 10 bases. Germline-derived CDR1 and CDR2 are SNHLY and FYNNEI. The CDR3 covers 13 residues. The J segment lost 4 bases and the V segment lost 8 bases, leaving 5 bases of the junction unmatched. The CDR3 reads CASYPGQGYEQYF. The DNA for the CDR3 is TGTGCCAGCTATCCGGGACAGGGGTACGAGCAGTACTTC.

This clone was detected only a few times. The J gene is TRBJ2-4, the V gene TRBV4-1, with 7 bases lining up with TRBD2. Germline V gene lookup returns CDR1 MGHRA and CDR2 YSYEKL. With V trimmed by 2 bases and J by 3 bases, 4 bases remained unmatched. The CDR3 runs to 15 residues. CDR3 region: CASSQPGRGKNIQYF. The CDR3 DNA reads as TGCGCCAGCAGCCAACCGGGGAGGGGCAAAAACATTCAGTACTTC.

The rearrangement links TRBV7-2 to TRBJ2-5, with TRBD2 identical over 7 bases. The germline V gene encodes CDR1 SGHTA and CDR2 FQGNSA. The CDR3 spans 17 residues. J lost 6 bases, V lost 2 bases, and 15 bases had no gene match. CDR3: CASSLSSAGARRKTQYF. CDR3 nucleotides: TGTGCCAGCAGCTTAAGTAGTGCGGGAGCCCGCCGAAAGACCCAGTACTTC.

The chain carries TRBV30 and TRBJ1-1; a weak D match, TRBD1 (6 bases). This CDR3 comprises 13 residues. The V end was cut by 2 bases, the J end by 6 bases, with 13 bases between. Germline V gene data show CDR1 as GTSNPN and CDR2 as SVGIG (reference sequence). CDR3 amino acids: CAWSTQGTAEAFF. The DNA for the CDR3 is TGTGCCTGGAGTACACAGGGCACGGCTGAAGCTTTCTTT.

The V gene is TRBV10-3, the J gene TRBJ2-7, with 8 nucleotides matching TRBD1. Germline V gene lookup returns CDR1 ENHRY and CDR2 SYGVKD. V lost 0 bases to trimming and J lost 0 bases; unmatched junction nucleotides: 1. The CDR3 consists of 15 residues. CDR3 bases: TGTGCCATCAGTGAGTCGACAGGGGTCTCCTACGAGCAGTACTTC. Protein product: CAISESTGVSYEQYF.

The chain joins TRBV2 to TRBJ2-5; TRBD2 might be the D (6 bases). The V gene lost 6 bases and the J gene lost 0 bases, with 11 bases spanning the gap. Germline V gives CDR1 SNHLY, CDR2 FYNNEI. There are 14 residues in the CDR3. The CDR3 loop is CASRGLLYQETQYF. In DNA form, the CDR3 reads TGTGCCAGCAGGGGACTGTTGTACCAAGAGACCCAGTACTTC.

The chain employs TRBV5-4 and TRBJ2-1; 9 bases fit TRBD2. The CDR3 totals 16 residues. The trim removed 3 bases at V and 4 bases at J, leaving 8 bases unmatched. Germline V gene sequence: CDR1 SGHNT, CDR2 YYREEE (reference sequence). The CDR3 sequence: CASSSSGTSRYNEQFF. The CDR3 nucleotides read TGTGCCAGCAGCTCAAGTGGGACTAGCCGTTACAATGAGCAGTTCTTC.

The chain employs TRBV4-3 and TRBJ2-7; 8 bases line up with TRBD1. The CDR3 extends over 13 amino acids. Germline values: CDR1 LGHNA, CDR2 YSLEER. V trimming: 5 bases; J trimming: 9 bases; junction bases outside the gene matches: 9. In nucleotides, the CDR3 is TGCGCCAGCAGCAACTCGGACAGGGAGAGGCAGTACTTC. The encoded protein is CASSNSDRERQYF.

There are a few counts of this clone. The chain employs TRBV6-1 and TRBJ2-4; 7 bases agree with TRBD2. The V gene's germline CDR1 is MNHNS and CDR2 SASEGT. CDR3 size: 15 residues. The V gene end was trimmed by 6 bases and the J gene end by 0 bases; junction bases not matched to a gene: 5. CDR3 residues: CASREGGIAKNIQYF. In nucleotides, the CDR3 is TGTGCCAGCAGGGAGGGAGGGATAGCCAAAAACATTCAGTACTTC.

The table lists this clone with a few counts. This chain links TRBV5-1 with TRBJ2-5; 9 bases line up with TRBD2. Trimming at V came to 4 bases and at J to 1 base, leaving 14 bases not matched to a gene. The CDR3 runs 18 residues. The germline V gene encodes CDR1 SGHRS and CDR2 YFSETQ. The CDR3 here is CASSEIRSSGDTQETQYF. In nucleotides, the CDR3 is TGCGCCAGCAGCGAAATCCGGTCTAGCGGGGATACCCAAGAGACCCAGTACTTC.

The V gene is TRBV11-1, the J gene TRBJ2-7, with 7 bases matching TRBD1. The CDR3 sequence is 14 residues long. Germline trimming cut 3 bases from V and 1 base from J; bases unmatched to any gene: 3. CDR1 is SGHAT, CDR2 FQDESV, per germline (reference sequence). CDR3 amino acids: CASSFGTASYEQYF. The CDR3 region has the DNA TGTGCCAGCAGCTTTGGGACAGCTTCCTACGAGCAGTACTTC.

The V call is TRBV6-1, the J call TRBJ1-6; TRBD1 might be the D (5 bases). V lost 4 bases to trimming and J lost 4 bases, with 14 bases between them. From germline, CDR1 is MNHNS and CDR2 SASEGT. This CDR3 has 16 residues. CDR3 residues: CASSGRGRGYNSPLHF. The CDR3 DNA follows: TGTGCCAGCAGTGGCCGGGGACGGGGATATAATTCACCCCTCCACTTT.

The V and J genes are TRBV9 and TRBJ2-7; D gene unclear. Between the trimmed V and J ends, which lost 0 bases and 6 bases, there was a span of 16 bases. The CDR3 extends over 15 amino acids. In germline, CDR1 is SGDLS, CDR2 YYNGEE. The CDR3 region has the DNA TGTGCCAGCAGCGTAGAGTTTCGATCAGGAAGCGAGCAGTACTTC. It is translated as CASSVEFRSGSEQYF.

The chain employs TRBV6-6 and TRBJ2-7; 10 bases agree with TRBD2. Trimming took 7 bases from V and 2 from J; bases not matched to a gene: 5. Per germline, CDR1 MNHNY and CDR2 SVGAGI (reference sequence). The CDR3 length is 14 residues. The CDR3 region has the DNA TGTGCCAGCAAGGCGAGCGGGGGGGCCTACGAGCAGTACTTC. This codes for CASKASGGAYEQYF.

This clone showed up just a few times. The V and J genes are TRBV9 and TRBJ2-7; TRBD1 matches 7 bases. Trimming took 4 bases from V and 6 from J; bases not matched to a gene: 10. This CDR3 is 14 amino acids long. Germline CDR1 and CDR2: SGDLS and YYNGEE. The DNA of the CDR3 is TGTGCCAGCAGCCCTCGGACAGGACCTCTCGAGCAGTACTTC. This gives the protein CASSPRTGPLEQYF.

V gene TRBV28 combines with J gene TRBJ1-2; no clear D gene. V was cut by 2 bases and J by 4 bases, with 8 bases left in between. The CDR3 contains 13 residues. Germline CDR1 and CDR2: MDHEN and SYDVKM. DNA for the CDR3: TGTGCCAGCAGTTTAAGGCCTAGCTATGGCTACACCTTC. As protein: CASSLRPSYGYTF.

The genes are TRBV19 and TRBJ1-1, with D maybe TRBD1 (6 bases). The CDR3 runs 17 residues. V lost 7 bases and J lost 0, with 21 bases in between. Germline CDR1 and CDR2: LNHDA and SQIVND (reference sequence). CDR3 amino acids: CASKRGGLPVMNTEAFF. Written as DNA, the CDR3 is TGTGCCAGTAAACGAGGGGGACTCCCAGTCATGAACACTGAAGCTTTCTTT.

V and J are TRBV29-1 and TRBJ1-1; D unclear. The length of the CDR3 is 13 residues. Per the germline V gene, CDR1 is SQVTM and CDR2 is ANQGSEA. Trimming pared 3 bases from V and 1 base from J, leaving 9 bases between. The CDR3 is CSVDSGPNTEAFF. The CDR3 nucleotides are TGCAGCGTTGACTCCGGGCCGAACACTGAAGCTTTCTTT.

This clone was found a few times. The V call is TRBV18, the J call TRBJ2-7; either TRBD1 or TRBD2 may supply D (5 bases each). The CDR3 has 14 amino acids. V lost 2 bases, J lost 5 bases, and 13 bases lay in between. Germline CDR1 is KGHSH and CDR2 is LQKENI. The CDR3 nucleotides read TGTGCCAGCTCACCAGGCGGCAGGGACCACGAGCAGTACTTC. Encoded protein: CASSPGGRDHEQYF.

This clone was observed a few times. The chain employs TRBV28 and TRBJ2-3, with no clear D. This CDR3 comprises 15 residues. V was pared by 6 bases and J by 2 bases, with 15 bases between. Germline V CDR1 and CDR2: MDHEN, SYDVKM. This chain's CDR3 is CASSGDWGVTDTQYF. As DNA, the CDR3 is TGTGCCAGCAGCGGAGACTGGGGTGTCACAGATACGCAGTATTTT.

This clone was picked up a small number of times. The gene calls are TRBV5-6 and TRBJ1-1, with a tentative D call TRBD1 (5 bases). CDR3 length: 13 residues. V was cut by 4 bases and J by 9 bases, with 16 bases left in between. In germline, CDR1 is SGHDT, CDR2 YYEEEE. CDR3 amino acids: CASSLGREGKAFF. Written as DNA, the CDR3 is TGTGCCAGCAGCCTAGGGCGGGAGGGGAAAGCTTTCTTT.

This clone was found a few times. This chain links TRBV29-1 with TRBJ1-4; D remains ambiguous. The CDR3 runs to 13 residues. The germline CDR1 and CDR2 sequences are SQVTM and ANQGSEA. Trimming pared 6 bases from V and 3 bases from J, leaving 11 bases between. The CDR3 nucleotides read TGCAGCGTGGGATTCGCCCCTAATGAAAAACTGTTTTTT. Translated: CSVGFAPNEKLFF.